This is a list of T cell receptor beta chains from one sample in a study of human T cells and chemical hapten exposure. TCRdb redid the calling of the RACE reads with MiXCR, one entry per CDR3 protein. The sample comprises some 380,000 distinct CDR3 sequences, around 5% of which are singletons, and under 3% rests with the top ten. Sequenced here: whole blood, sampled in connection with sensitization to the hapten diphenylcyclopropenone (DPC). The origin of the receptors is a woman aged 45-65 years with alopecia areata. Some clones in this sample may be carry-over from other donors' samples. CDR3s leave out the opening cysteine and the closing phenylalanine or tryptophan.

>TRBJ2-1|TRBV4-2
ASSPALPEQF
>TRBJ2-5|TRBV7-2
ASSSDPGAGETQY
>TRBJ1-2|TRBV10-3
AIRGGGLSYGYT
>TRBJ2-7|TRBV7-9
ASSLDRLAHEQY
>TRBJ1-2|TRBV7-2
ASSPVGGPNGYT
>TRBJ2-7|TRBV5-1
ASSSSTRTRVNLY
>TRBJ1-1|TRBV5-1
ASSLVQGVGTEAF
>TRBJ2-3|TRBV5-6
ASRFAGGEDTQY
>TRBJ1-1|TRBV18
ASSPSQGSHTEAF
>TRBJ2-3|TRBV5-1
ASSFRGMGTDTQY
>TRBJ1-5|TRBV4-2
ASSQDEGALSGRPQH
>TRBJ1-1|TRBV6-5
ASQPPGQGDTEAF
>TRBJ1-2|TRBV3-1
ASSQVQTGYT
>TRBJ1-2|TRBV10-2
ASSPDLIGQEGYGYT
>TRBJ2-7|TRBV6-1
ASRLPNNREQY
>TRBJ1-2|TRBV6-2/TRBV6-3
ASSRTALYGYT
>TRBJ1-5|TRBV11-2
ASSLGRRNQPQH
>TRBJ2-3|TRBV5-1
ASSPGMDSSGTDTQY